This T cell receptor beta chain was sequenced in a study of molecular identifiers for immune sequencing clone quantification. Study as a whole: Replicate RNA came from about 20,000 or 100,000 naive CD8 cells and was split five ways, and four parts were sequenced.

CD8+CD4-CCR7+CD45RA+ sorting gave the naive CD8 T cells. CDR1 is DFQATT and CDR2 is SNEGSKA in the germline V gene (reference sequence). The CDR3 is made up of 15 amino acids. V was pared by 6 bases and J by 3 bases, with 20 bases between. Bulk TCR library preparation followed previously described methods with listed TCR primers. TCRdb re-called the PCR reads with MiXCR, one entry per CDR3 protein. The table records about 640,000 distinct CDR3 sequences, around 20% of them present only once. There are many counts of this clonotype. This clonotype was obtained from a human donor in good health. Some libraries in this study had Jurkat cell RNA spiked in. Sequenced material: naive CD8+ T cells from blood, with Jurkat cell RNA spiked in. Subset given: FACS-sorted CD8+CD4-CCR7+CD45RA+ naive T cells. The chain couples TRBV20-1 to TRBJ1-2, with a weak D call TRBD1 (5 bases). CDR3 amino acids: CSAHPETAVDYGYTF. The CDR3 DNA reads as TGCAGTGCCCACCCCGAGACAGCGGTTGACTATGGCTACACCTTC.